The present T cell receptor beta chain was sequenced within a study of read filtering for tumor transcriptome and immune sequencing. This clonotype has a handful of counts. V shed 4 bases, J shed 5 bases, and the junction held 6 bases outside the gene matches. This CDR3 has 15 amino acids. The germline V gene encodes CDR1 LNHDA and CDR2 SQIVND (reference sequence). From about 400 ng of RNA, a library with molecular barcoded alpha/delta and beta/gamma adaptors was made. TCRdb re-called the reads through MiXCR, storing one row per CDR3 protein. The table records around 130,000 distinct CDR3 sequences, under 15% of them present only once.

The source material was a population of CD138-negative cells sorted from bone marrow. This receptor was taken from a donor at least 40 years old with multiple myeloma. The gene calls are TRBV19 and TRBJ2-5; 11 bases agree with TRBD1. Here the CDR3 reads CASSTRTGGFETQYF. The CDR3 DNA follows: TGTGCCAGTAGTACGCGGACAGGGGGCTTTGAGACCCAGTACTTC.